Detailed here is one T cell receptor (beta chain). This clonotype was detected many times. This receptor's antigen is unknown. Per-base quality was not reported, and no clone a single base away is much larger than it. The reads were generated on an Illumina HiSeq 2500. Quantitative 5'-RACE with molecular barcodes was used to prepare TCR beta libraries. Under the source paper's analysis protocol: Disease-linked TCR variants were identified with a new computational method built on a probabilistic model of VDJ rearrangement. TCRdb reworked the public reads: Q25 trimming with fastp, MiXCR clone assembly, productive beta chains retained. Rows matching on CDR3 protein sequence are summarized as one entry with the most common DNA and genes. V and J calls and clone size were set by TCRdb, not the authors. This sample has about 260,000 distinct CDR3 sequences in its table, and 24% of those were observed once. The ten largest clones take up 0.5% to 0.65% of the sample.

These data belong to a study of CD8 T cells in ankylosing spondylitis (dated by TCRdb to about 2017). Regarding the complete study: The study profiled T cell receptor beta repertoires in healthy donors and ankylosing spondylitis patients to find disease-linked TCR variants. Peripheral blood was sampled, and synovial fluid was additionally collected from ankylosing spondylitis patients. The full study cohort comprised 20 to 25 ankylosing spondylitis patients and approximately 100 healthy donors.

The trim is 5 bases for V and 5 bases for J, with a gap of 12 bases between the germline ends. CDR1 and CDR2 are drawn from the germline V gene: KGHSH, LQKENI. The CDR3 has 13 amino acids, counting the end cysteine and phenylalanine. CDR3 DNA is the only sequence kept; it has 39 bases, read in frame from the first base. Overall results and qualifications from the work: According to the report, matched synovial fluid samples from ankylosing spondylitis patients were significantly enriched for the disease-linked clones. A CD8+ phenotype was shown by the disease-linked clones, which were found at relatively low frequencies in peripheral blood. Some of the motif variants had been reported before in the synovial fluid and blood of reactive arthritis patients, a finding that suggests common disease-initiation mechanisms. A TCR beta motif made up of eight or nine highly homologous amino acid variants appeared to be characteristic of blood from ankylosing spondylitis patients.

This chain is built from TRBV18 and TRBJ2-5, with TRBD1 tentatively as D gene (6 bases match). The TCR originated in a male donor with ankylosing spondylitis or in good health (not recorded which). Sequences were obtained from blood, either unsorted or a sorted T cell fraction (not recorded which). The CDR3 protein is CASSMGARETQYF. The bases are TGTGCCAGCTCAATGGGGGCGCGGGAGACCCAGTACTTC. With all but the CDR3 taken from the reference TRBV18 and TRBJ2-5 genes, the full variable domain is: NAGVMQNPRHLVRRRGQEARLRCSPMKGHSHVYWYRQLPEEGLKFMVYLQKENIIDESGMPKERFSAEFPKEGPSILRIQQVVRGDSAAYFCASSMGARETQYFGPGTRLLVL.